These 18 T cell receptor beta chains came from one sample sequenced in a study of T cells in Graves' hyperthyroidism and ophthalmopathy. It was RNA transcripts that yielded the amplified TCR beta CDR3 regions. With the HTBI primer set, the TCR CDR3 went through a first round of RT-PCR. TCRdb re-analysed the multiplex PCR reads in MiXCR, keeping a single row per CDR3 protein. The repertoire consists of more than 650,000 distinct CDR3 sequences, with around 15% occurring once and the leading ten covering about a tenth. The material sequenced was blood. The source is a woman younger than 30 with Graves' hyperthyroidism.

This clonotype turned up a few times. The V gene is TRBV20-1, the J gene TRBJ1-4, with TRBD1 matching 8 bases. V lost 6 bases to trimming and J lost 7 bases; unmatched junction nucleotides: 10. The germline gives CDR1 DFQATT, CDR2 SNEGSKA (reference sequence). The CDR3 spans 14 residues. The CDR3 DNA follows: TGCAGTGCCCGAGCAGGGGGCGGGGGTGAAAAACTGTTTTTT. Amino acids: CSARAGGGGEKLFF.

This clonotype was recorded many times. This chain connects TRBV27 to TRBJ2-7; D remains ambiguous. Trimming shortened V by 6 bases and J by 5 bases, and 11 bases separated the two germline ends. There are 12 residues in the CDR3. Germline V gene data show CDR1 as MNHEY and CDR2 as SMNVEV (reference sequence). The CDR3 sequence is CASSQLGNEQYF. CDR3 sequence (DNA): TGTGCCAGCAGCCAATTAGGTAACGAGCAGTACTTC.

This clonotype was seen a few times. The genes are TRBV20-1 and TRBJ1-2; D gene unclear. CDR3 length: 14 residues. Germline V CDR1 and CDR2: DFQATT, SNEGSKA (reference sequence). Trimming removed 0 bases at V and 4 bases at J, with 12 bases between. The CDR3, as DNA: TGCAGTGCTAGAGAAGGCAACAGCCTCTATGGCTACACCTTC. Its protein is CSAREGNSLYGYTF.

The chain joins TRBV19 to TRBJ1-2, with 7 positions matching TRBD1. CDR1 LNHDA and CDR2 SQIVND come from the germline V gene (reference sequence). The CDR3 totals 12 residues. V was clipped by 10 bases and J by 4 bases; unmatched bases: 6. CDR3 DNA: TGTGCCACCATGACAGGGCGCTATGGCTACACCTTC. The encoded protein is CATMTGRYGYTF.

This clonotype was counted many times. The rearrangement links TRBV20-1 to TRBJ1-5; D might be TRBD1 (6 bases). Per germline, CDR1 DFQATT and CDR2 SNEGSKA (reference sequence). The CDR3 is 13 residues long. The V gene lost 2 bases and the J gene lost 6 bases, with 11 bases spanning the gap. CDR3: CSARQGGPQPQHF. Here the CDR3 DNA reads TGCAGTGCTAGACAAGGGGGTCCTCAGCCCCAGCATTTT.

This clonotype came up a few times. This chain joins TRBV12-3 or TRBV12-4 and TRBJ2-7, with 14 bases identical to TRBD2. This CDR3 has 15 amino acids. J was trimmed by 4 bases and V by 6 bases; bases with no gene match: 5. The CDR3 DNA follows: TGTGCCAGCAGACCCGGGACTAGCGGGAGATACGAGCAGTACTTC. Translation: CASRPGTSGRYEQYF.

V gene TRBV7-2 combines with J gene TRBJ1-1, with D possibly matching TRBD1 (5 bases). CDR1 and CDR2 from the germline V gene are SGHTA and FQGNSA. CDR3 size: 15 residues. V was cut by 2 bases and J by 1 base, with 11 bases left in between. The CDR3 DNA reads as TGTGCCAGCAGCTTATACAGGACCTCGAACACTGAAGCTTTCTTT. Its translation: CASSLYRTSNTEAFF.

Many counts were recorded for this clonotype. V usage is TRBV7-2 and J usage is TRBJ2-1; unclear D gene. Trimming pared 2 bases from V and 3 bases from J, leaving 8 bases between. The length of the CDR3 is 14 residues. CDR1 is SGHTA and CDR2 is FQGNSA in the germline V gene. CDR3 nucleotide sequence: TGTGCCAGCAGCTTATTATGGGACTACAATGAGCAGTTCTTC. Translation gives CASSLLWDYNEQFF.

Comment on this clonotype: A read error may account for a junction end that differs from germline. This sequence joins TRBV6-1 and TRBJ1-4; D perhaps matches TRBD1 (5 bases). CDR3 length: 12 residues. Germline-derived CDR1 and CDR2 are MNHNS and SASEGT. For the CDR3, the DNA is TGTACCAGCAGCTTGAGGGGTGAAAAACTGTTTTTT. It encodes CTSSLRGEKLFF.

In the case of this clonotype: A much bigger clone sits one base away, suggesting this may be a read error. The rearrangement joins TRBV2 to TRBJ2-1, with 9 bases aligning to TRBD1. Germline CDR1 and CDR2: SNHLY and FYNNEI. The CDR3 has 15 amino acids. The CDR3 sequence: CACSEMTGGGNEQFF. The CDR3 DNA is TGTGCCTGCAGTGAGATGACAGGGGGTGGGAATGAGCAGTTCTTC.

Ten or more counts support this clonotype. The V gene is TRBV20-1, the J gene TRBJ2-5; no clear D. CDR3 length equals 12 residues. The germline V gene encodes CDR1 DFQATT and CDR2 SNEGSKA (reference sequence). The V end lost 1 base, the J end lost 5 bases, and 8 bases lay between the germline ends. CDR3: CSARGGRETQYF. The CDR3 bases are TGCAGTGCTAGAGGTGGAAGGGAGACCCAGTACTTC.

In its sample, this clonotype was seen many times. The CDR3 reads CASSLSGAGDTQYF. The DNA for the CDR3 is TGTGCCAGCAGTTTATCGGGTGCGGGTGATACGCAGTATTTT. The chain links TRBV27 to TRBJ2-3; D possibly corresponds to TRBD2 (5 bases). Trimming left V 0 bases short and J 6 bases short, with 10 bases between. This CDR3 contains 14 residues. Germline V CDR1 and CDR2: MNHEY, SMNVEV (reference sequence).

Of note for this clonotype: One base away lies a much larger clone, so this may be a sequencing read error. The gene calls are TRBV4-3 and TRBJ2-2; the D call may be TRBD1 or TRBD2 (6 bases each). The length of the CDR3 is 13 residues. The V and J ends lost 4 bases and 10 bases respectively, with 13 bases between them. Germline-derived CDR1 and CDR2 are LGHNA and YSLEER. CDR3 sequence: CASSPSGGKELFF. CDR3 nucleotide sequence: TGCGCCAGCAGCCCTTCCGGGGGCAAGGAGCTGTTTTTT.

V usage is TRBV3-1 and J usage is TRBJ1-1; D is perhaps TRBD1 (6 bases). The CDR3 extends over 14 amino acids. Germline-derived CDR1 and CDR2 are LGHDT and YNNKEL (reference sequence). The V end lost 0 bases, the J end lost 8 bases, and 13 bases lay between the germline ends. The CDR3 loop reads CASSQDGGRPEAFF. CDR3 nucleotides: TGTGCCAGCAGCCAAGATGGGGGCAGGCCAGAAGCTTTCTTT.

This clonotype showed up many times. The CDR3 coding sequence is TGTGCCAGCAGCTTACAGACTAGAGCGGGAGGGACTGGGGCCAACGTCCTGACTTTC. It translates to CASSLQTRAGGTGANVLTF. The chain employs TRBV7-8 and TRBJ2-6; 10 bases line up with TRBD2. The CDR3 length is 19 residues. J lost 2 bases, V lost 2 bases, and 9 bases had no gene match. Germline values: CDR1 SGHVS, CDR2 FQNEAQ.

This chain connects TRBV6-1 to TRBJ1-5; the match to TRBD1 covers 7 bases. V dropped 6 bases and J dropped 9; count of bases not matched to a gene: 8. The CDR3 consists of 13 residues. The germline CDR1 and CDR2 sequences are MNHNS and SASEGT. The CDR3: CASSPTGRGPQHF. The CDR3, as DNA: TGTGCCAGCAGCCCGACAGGGAGGGGGCCCCAGCATTTT.

The V call is TRBV9, the J call TRBJ2-7; D not resolved. Germline V lookup: CDR1 SGDLS, CDR2 YYNGEE. Trimming shortened V by 0 bases and J by 0 bases, and 10 bases separated the two germline ends. This CDR3 has 15 residues. CDR3 residues: CASSVDPVRSYEQYF. CDR3 nucleotide sequence: TGTGCCAGCAGCGTAGACCCGGTTCGCTCCTACGAGCAGTACTTC.

This clonotype came up many times. V usage is TRBV7-9 and J usage is TRBJ2-1, with D maybe TRBD2 (5 bases). The CDR3 loop spans 14 amino acids. V lost 5 bases, J lost 10 bases, and 18 bases lay in between. The germline gives CDR1 SEHNR, CDR2 FQNEAQ (reference sequence). CDR3 sequence reads: CASSPEEEPNEQFF. In DNA, the CDR3 is TGTGCCAGCAGCCCAGAGGAGGAGCCAAACGAGCAGTTCTTC.